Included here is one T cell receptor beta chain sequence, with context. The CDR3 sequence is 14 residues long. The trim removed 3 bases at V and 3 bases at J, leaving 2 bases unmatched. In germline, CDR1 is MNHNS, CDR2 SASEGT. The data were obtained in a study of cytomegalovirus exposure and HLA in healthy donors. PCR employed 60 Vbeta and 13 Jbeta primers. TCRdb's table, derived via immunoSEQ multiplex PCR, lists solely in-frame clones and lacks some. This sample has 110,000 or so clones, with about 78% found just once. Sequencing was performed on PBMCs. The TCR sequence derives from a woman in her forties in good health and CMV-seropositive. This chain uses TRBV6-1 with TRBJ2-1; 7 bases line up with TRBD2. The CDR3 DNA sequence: TGTGCCAGCAGTGAGCGGACTAGCTACAATGAGCAGTTCTTC. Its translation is CASSERTSYNEQFF.